This T cell receptor (beta chain) was obtained from a study of cytomegalovirus exposure and HLA in healthy donors. The PCR made use of 60 Vbeta and 13 Jbeta primers. Only in-frame clones appear in the TCRdb table, and some are missing; sequencing was by immunoSEQ multiplex PCR. The sample includes about 80,000 clones, approximately 80% of them seen just once. In regard to this clone: Its specificity is not known.

Notes on the study in general: The authors later linked a missense DCLRE1C variant to TCR beta V- and J-gene trimming.

V shed 3 bases and J shed 1 base, with 9 bases lying between them. This CDR3 region has 15 residues. Germline V lookup: CDR1 KGHSH, CDR2 LQKENI. The source material was PBMCs. The J gene is TRBJ2-2, the V gene TRBV18; D may be TRBD2 (5 bases). The TCR was taken from a woman in her 50s in good health and CMV-seropositive. This chain's CDR3 is CASSPDGGNTGELFF. Written as DNA, the CDR3 is TGTGCCAGCTCACCCGATGGAGGGAACACCGGGGAGCTGTTTTTT.